This T cell receptor (beta chain) was sequenced in a study of regulatory T cells in long-lasting Graves disease. Study-level results: Repertoires from persistent disease leaned toward TRBV28, TRBJ1-2 and TRBJ2-5.

Both iRepertoire HTBI primers and Arm-PCR of CDR3 regions were used to build the TCR beta libraries. Each CDR3 protein is one row after TCRdb ran MiXCR on the multiplex PCR reads. The profile covers about 620,000 distinct CDR3 sequences, with about 16% appearing a single time and approximately 20% taken by the ten largest. About this clonotype: No antigen is known for it.

Germline CDR1 reads MGHRA; CDR2 reads YSYEKL. V was trimmed by 2 bases and J by 5 bases, leaving 10 bases between them. The CDR3 contains 13 residues. Documented time point: newly diagnosed GD, antithyroid drugs for less than 3 months. The TCR library was made from RNA that had been extracted from PBMCs in TRIzol. This same sample was also part of a study on T cells in Graves' hyperthyroidism and ophthalmopathy.

The material sequenced was peripheral blood mononuclear cells (PBMCs), taken at new diagnosis, from a patient treated with antithyroid drugs. This chain links TRBV4-1 with TRBJ2-7; D may match TRBD1 or TRBD2 (5 bases each). The TCR comes from a young woman with Graves disease. The CDR3 spells CASSQIRGDEQYF. The CDR3 coding sequence is TGCGCCAGCAGCCAAATACGAGGGGACGAGCAGTACTTC.